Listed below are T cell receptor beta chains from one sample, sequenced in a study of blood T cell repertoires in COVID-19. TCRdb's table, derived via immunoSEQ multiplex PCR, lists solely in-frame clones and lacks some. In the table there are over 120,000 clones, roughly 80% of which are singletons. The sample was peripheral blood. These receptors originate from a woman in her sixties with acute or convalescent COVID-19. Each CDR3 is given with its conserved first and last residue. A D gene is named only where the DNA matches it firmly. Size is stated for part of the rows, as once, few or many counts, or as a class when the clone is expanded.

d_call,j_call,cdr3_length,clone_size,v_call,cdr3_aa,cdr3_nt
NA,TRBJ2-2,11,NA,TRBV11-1,CASSFIGELFF,TGTGCCAGCAGCTTCATCGGGGAGCTGTTTTTT
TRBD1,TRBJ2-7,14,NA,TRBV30,CAWSPGTGGSEQYF,TGTGCCTGGAGTCCCGGGACAGGGGGCTCCGAGCAGTACTTC
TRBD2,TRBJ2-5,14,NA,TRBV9,CASSVGLAGETQYF,TGTGCCAGCAGCGTAGGACTAGCGGGAGAGACCCAGTACTTC
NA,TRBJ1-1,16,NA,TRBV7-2,CASSLTARGTNTEAFF,TGTGCCAGCAGCTTGACCGCACGTGGGACAAACACTGAAGCTTTCTTT
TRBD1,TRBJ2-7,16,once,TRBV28,CASSPPSGQVTYEQYF,TGTGCCAGCAGTCCTCCCTCGGGACAGGTCACCTACGAGCAGTACTTC
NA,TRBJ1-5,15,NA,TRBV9,CASSVGLGGNQPQHF,TGTGCCAGCAGCGTCGGGTTGGGGGGAAATCAGCCCCAGCATTTT
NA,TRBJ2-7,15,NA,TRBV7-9,CASSLGPGRAYEQYF,TGTGCCAGCAGCTTAGGCCCGGGCAGGGCCTACGAGCAGTACTTC
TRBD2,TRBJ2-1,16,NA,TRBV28,CASSAGLAGGPREQFF,TGTGCCAGCAGTGCCGGACTAGCGGGAGGGCCGAGGGAGCAGTTCTTC
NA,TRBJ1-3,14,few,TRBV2,CASSDSGSGNTIYF,TGTGCCAGCAGTGATTCCGGCTCTGGAAACACCATATATTTT
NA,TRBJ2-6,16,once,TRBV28,CASGSADSSGANVLTF,TGTGCCAGCGGGTCGGCGGATAGCTCTGGGGCCAACGTCCTGACTTTC
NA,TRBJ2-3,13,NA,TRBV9,CASSVGGGDTQYF,TGTGCCAGCAGCGTAGGAGGGGGAGATACGCAGTATTTT
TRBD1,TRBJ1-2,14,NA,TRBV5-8,CASSLPGQGAYYTF,TGTGCCAGCAGCCTACCGGGACAGGGGGCTTACTACACCTTC
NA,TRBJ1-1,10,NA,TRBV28,CATGVGEAFF,TGTGCCACCGGGGTAGGTGAAGCTTTCTTT
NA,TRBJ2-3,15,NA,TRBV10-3,CAIKVDSPRADTQYF,TGTGCCATCAAGGTCGACAGCCCCCGGGCAGATACGCAGTATTTT
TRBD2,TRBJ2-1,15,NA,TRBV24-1,CATSEGTSGYNEQFF,TGTGCCACCAGTGAGGGGACTAGCGGCTACAATGAGCAGTTCTTC
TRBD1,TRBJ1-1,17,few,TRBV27,CASRWTGKIGMNTEAFF,TGTGCCAGCAGGTGGACAGGGAAAATTGGCATGAACACTGAAGCTTTCTTT
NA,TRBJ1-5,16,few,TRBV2,CASSDGPFRGNQPQHF,TGTGCCAGCAGTGATGGTCCCTTCCGAGGCAATCAGCCCCAGCATTTT
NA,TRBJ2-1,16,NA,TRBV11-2,CASSLGSGVSYNEQFF,TGTGCCAGCAGCTTAGGTTCAGGTGTTTCCTACAATGAGCAGTTCTTC
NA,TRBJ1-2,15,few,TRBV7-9,CASSLEYPTAGDCTF,TGTGCCAGCAGCTTAGAGTATCCAACAGCCGGGGATTGCACCTTC
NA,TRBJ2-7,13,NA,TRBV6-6,CASMREAENKQYF,TGTGCCAGCATGAGGGAAGCGGAGAACAAGCAGTACTTC
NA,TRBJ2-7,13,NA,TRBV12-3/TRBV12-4,CASSLGRATRQYF,TGTGCCAGCAGTTTGGGCAGAGCTACGAGGCAGTACTTC
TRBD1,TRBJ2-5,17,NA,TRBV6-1,CASSEAITGALRETQYF,TGTGCCAGCAGTGAAGCGATCACAGGGGCCCTCAGGGAGACCCAGTACTTC
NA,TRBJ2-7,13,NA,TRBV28,CASSLDYSYEQYF,TGTGCCAGCAGTTTAGACTACTCCTACGAGCAGTACTTC
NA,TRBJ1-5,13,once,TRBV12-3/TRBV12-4,CASSTHYDQPQHF,TGTGCCAGCAGTACCCACTATGATCAGCCCCAGCATTTT
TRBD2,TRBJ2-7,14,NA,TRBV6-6,CASSYLAAAYEQYF,TGTGCCAGCAGTTACCTAGCGGCCGCCTACGAGCAGTACTTC
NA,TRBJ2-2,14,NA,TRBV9,CASSVGQLSGELFF,TGTGCCAGCAGCGTCGGACAGTTGTCCGGGGAGCTGTTTTTT
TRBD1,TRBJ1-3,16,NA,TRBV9,CASSISTGRSGNTIYF,TGTGCCAGCAGCATATCGACAGGGCGAAGTGGAAACACCATATATTTT
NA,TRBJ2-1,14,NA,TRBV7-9,CASTKTSSYNEQFF,TGTGCCAGCACCAAAACTAGTTCCTACAATGAGCAGTTCTTC
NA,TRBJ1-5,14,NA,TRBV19,CASSTDSSYQPQHF,TGTGCCAGTAGTACGGACAGCTCCTATCAGCCCCAGCATTTT
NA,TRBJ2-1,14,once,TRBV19,CASTSTGARNEQFF,TGTGCTAGTACCTCTACAGGCGCAAGGAATGAGCAGTTCTTC
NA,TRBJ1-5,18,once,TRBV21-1,CASSKEGTGERLNQPQHF,TGTGCCAGCAGCAAAGAGGGGACAGGGGAGCGGCTCAATCAGCCCCAGCATTTT
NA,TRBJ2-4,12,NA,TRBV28,CASSLVSDIQYF,TGTGCCAGCAGTTTGGTTTCGGACATTCAGTACTTC
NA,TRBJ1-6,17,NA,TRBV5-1,CASSLGVIGGGNSPLHF,TGCGCCAGCAGCTTGGGAGTAATTGGCGGAGGTAATTCACCCCTCCACTTT
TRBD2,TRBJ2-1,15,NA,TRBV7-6,CASSLVAGVGDEQFF,TGTGCCAGCAGCTTAGTGGCGGGGGTCGGTGATGAGCAGTTCTTC
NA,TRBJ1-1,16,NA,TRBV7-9,CASEDRLESSFPEAFF,TGTGCCAGCGAAGACAGGCTGGAGAGTAGTTTTCCTGAAGCTTTCTTT
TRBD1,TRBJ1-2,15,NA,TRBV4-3,CASSQETGGSYGYTF,TGCGCCAGCAGCCAAGAGACAGGGGGGAGCTATGGCTACACCTTC
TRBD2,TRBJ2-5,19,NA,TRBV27,CASSLSRLAGGPKGETQYF,TGTGCCAGCAGTTTGTCCAGACTAGCGGGAGGGCCTAAGGGAGAGACCCAGTACTTC
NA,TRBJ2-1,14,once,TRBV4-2,CASSQDAGSGEQFF,TGTGCCAGCAGCCAAGACGCTGGTAGCGGTGAGCAGTTCTTC
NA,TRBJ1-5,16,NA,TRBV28,CASSLGGRISNQPQHF,TGTGCCAGCAGTTTGGGGGGGCGGATTAGCAATCAGCCCCAGCATTTT
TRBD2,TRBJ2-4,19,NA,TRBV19,CASSIREGPLKKAKNIQYF,TGTGCCAGTAGTATACGGGAGGGCCCGTTGAAAAAAGCCAAAAACATTCAGTACTTC
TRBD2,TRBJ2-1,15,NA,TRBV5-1,CASSVAGVTYNEQFF,TGCGCCAGCAGCGTAGCGGGAGTAACCTACAATGAGCAGTTCTTC
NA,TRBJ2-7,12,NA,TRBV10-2,CASSESYYEQYF,TGCGCCAGCAGTGAGTCGTACTACGAGCAGTACTTC
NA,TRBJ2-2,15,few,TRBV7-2,CASRISPGDTGELFF,TGTGCCAGCAGGATTAGCCCGGGAGACACCGGGGAGCTGTTTTTT
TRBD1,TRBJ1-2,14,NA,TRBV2,CASGGTGGAYGYTF,TGTGCCAGCGGAGGGACAGGGGGTGCCTATGGCTACACCTTC
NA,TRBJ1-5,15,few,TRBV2,CASRGRVFSNQPQHF,TGTGCCAGCAGGGGTCGGGTTTTCAGCAATCAGCCCCAGCATTTT
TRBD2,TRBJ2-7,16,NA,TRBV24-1,CAAKLAGWDPAYEQYF,TGTGCCGCCAAACTAGCGGGATGGGACCCTGCCTACGAGCAGTACTTC
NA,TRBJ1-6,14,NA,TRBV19,CASHRSREGSPLHF,TGTGCCAGTCACCGGAGCCGGGAGGGTTCACCCCTCCACTTT